These 29 T cell receptor beta chains came from one sample sequenced in a study of shared clonotypes between healthy human individuals. Sequencing was performed with immunoSEQ multiplex PCR; in TCRdb, only in-frame clones are kept and a portion is missing. The profile shows 2 million to 2.5 million clones, roughly 90% of them singletons. The sequenced sample consisted of naive CD4+ T cells from PBMCs. Noted subset: CD45RA+ positively selected. The origin of the receptors is a young man in good health. Some clones in this sample may be carry-over from other donors' samples.

The rearrangement uses TRBV11-2 and TRBJ1-2; D call uncertain. CDR1 and CDR2 from the germline V gene are SGHAT and FQNNGV. Between the trimmed V and J ends, which lost 2 bases and 7 bases, there was a span of 11 bases. The CDR3 length is 13 residues. CDR3 in amino acids: CASSLPPLFGYTF. The CDR3 coding sequence is TGTGCCAGCAGCTTACCCCCGTTGTTTGGCTACACCTTC.

For the CDR3, the DNA is TGTGCCATCAGTGAGGGTGGGGCACTGAACACCGGGGAGCTGTTTTTT. It translates to CAISEGGALNTGELFF. The rearrangement joins TRBV10-3 to TRBJ2-2, with a tentative D call TRBD1 (5 bases). V was trimmed by 2 bases and J by 1 base, leaving 11 bases between them. CDR1 and CDR2 from the germline V gene are ENHRY and SYGVKD. The CDR3 runs to 16 residues.

The rearrangement joins TRBV20-1 to TRBJ2-1, with 8 bases that match TRBD2. The V gene's germline CDR1 is DFQATT and CDR2 SNEGSKA (reference sequence). The CDR3 runs to 11 residues. V was pared by 4 bases and J by 9 bases, with 2 bases of the junction left unmatched. The CDR3 protein is CSATGLAEQFF. The DNA of the CDR3 is TGCAGTGCTACCGGACTAGCTGAGCAGTTCTTC.

The chain employs TRBV6-1 and TRBJ1-4; no clear D gene. The CDR3 contains 14 residues. Trimming left V 3 bases short and J 0 bases short, with 5 bases between. CDR1 and CDR2 from the germline V gene are MNHNS and SASEGT. The CDR3 nucleotides are TGTGCCAGCAGTGAGTGGGCAACTAATGAAAAACTGTTTTTT. Translating gives CASSEWATNEKLFF.

The chain employs TRBV28 and TRBJ1-2; tentative D call: TRBD1 (5 bases). V lost 6 bases and J 5 bases, leaving 16 bases between the germline ends. The germline V gene encodes CDR1 MDHEN and CDR2 SYDVKM. There are 14 residues in the CDR3. CDR3 loop: CASRSPGEGYGYTF. The DNA of the CDR3 is TGTGCCAGCAGGTCGCCGGGGGAAGGGTATGGCTACACCTTC.

The chain uses TRBV5-1 and TRBJ1-2; tentatively, D is TRBD1 (6 bases). Germline values: CDR1 SGHRS, CDR2 YFSETQ. The CDR3 is 12 residues long. Trimming took off 4 bases at V and 8 bases at J, with 12 bases between the two ends. The CDR3 coding sequence is TGCGCCAGCAGCGGGGGGCTTATAGGCTACACCTTC. Amino acid sequence: CASSGGLIGYTF.

The rearrangement links TRBV30 to TRBJ2-1, with D possibly matching TRBD1 (5 bases). The CDR3 length is 11 residues. Trimming cost V 2 bases and J 10 bases, with 9 bases left between them. Germline V gene data show CDR1 as GTSNPN and CDR2 as SVGIG (reference sequence). CDR3 nucleotides: TGTGCCTGGAGTATGCGACAGGAGCAGTTCTTC. Its protein is CAWSMRQEQFF.

The chain joins TRBV7-4 to TRBJ1-6; no clear D. The length of the CDR3 is 13 residues. Germline V lookup: CDR1 SGHVT, CDR2 SQSDAQ. Trimming pared 9 bases from V and 9 bases from J, leaving 15 bases between. In DNA, the CDR3 is TGTGCCAGTTCGTACAAATCGGGTTCACCCCTCCACTTT. Encoded protein: CASSYKSGSPLHF.

The chain links TRBV7-2 to TRBJ2-7; D perhaps matches TRBD1 (8 bases). CDR1 is SGHTA, CDR2 FQGNSA, per germline. CDR3 size: 14 residues. Trimming took off 5 bases at V and 3 bases at J, with 14 bases between the two ends. The CDR3 nucleotides are TGTGCCAGCAGCAACAGGGGGGGGAACTACGAGCAGTACTTC. This translates into CASSNRGGNYEQYF.

This sequence joins TRBV7-2 and TRBJ1-5; TRBD1 agrees at 10 bases. The germline V gene has CDR1 SGHTA and CDR2 FQGNSA. CDR3 length: 15 amino acids. The V gene end was trimmed by 3 bases and the J gene end by 7 bases; junction bases not matched to a gene: 6. CDR3 residues: CASSFGGQGVQPQHF. The CDR3 nucleotides read TGTGCCAGCAGCTTTGGTGGACAGGGGGTCCAGCCCCAGCATTTT.

The V and J genes are TRBV7-3 and TRBJ1-1, with 7 bases matching TRBD1. Per germline, CDR1 SGHTA and CDR2 FQGTGA. CDR3 length: 17 residues. With 5 bases clipped from V and 1 base from J, the junction kept 13 bases outside the gene matches. The DNA of the CDR3 is TGTGCCAGCAGCATAGACGTGAACAGGGGACCGAACACTGAAGCTTTCTTT. Amino acids: CASSIDVNRGPNTEAFF.

With regard to this clone: The sample holds other DNA sequences that translate to the same CDR3. In nucleotides, the CDR3 is TGTGCCAGCTCACCACCGGGACAGCTTAATGAAAAACTGTTTTTT. The encoded protein is CASSPPGQLNEKLFF. The J gene is TRBJ1-4, the V gene TRBV18, with 7 nucleotides matching TRBD1. This CDR3 contains 15 residues. Per the germline V gene, CDR1 is KGHSH and CDR2 is LQKENI. V was clipped by 0 bases and J by 4 bases; unmatched bases: 2.

The chain combines TRBV7-3 with TRBJ2-1; 8 positions match TRBD2. This CDR3 region has 16 residues. Germline values: CDR1 SGHTA, CDR2 FQGTGA. The ends lost 3 bases at V and 0 bases at J; junction bases unmatched: 4. CDR3: CASSFTSGNSYNEQFF. DNA for the CDR3: TGTGCCAGCAGCTTTACTAGCGGAAACTCCTACAATGAGCAGTTCTTC.

In the case of this clone: At one end, the junction sequence differs from germline, possibly due to a read error. This chain joins TRBV4-1 and TRBJ1-4, with D perhaps TRBD1 (5 bases). Germline V gene data show CDR1 as MGHRA and CDR2 as YSYEKL. This CDR3 is 13 amino acids long. CDR3 protein: CASSQAADRHTSF. The CDR3 DNA follows: TGCGCCAGCAGCCAAGCCGCCGACAGACACACGTCTTTT.

This clone occurred once. V is TRBV4-3 and J is TRBJ1-2, with D unclear. V was shortened by 1 base and J by 5 bases, with 20 bases between the two germline ends. Germline V gene lookup returns CDR1 LGHNA and CDR2 YSLEER. This CDR3 has 17 amino acids. Here the CDR3 DNA reads TGCGCCAGCAGCCAAGGGCCGGCACCTGACCCGGCTTATGGCTACACCTTC. Translating it yields CASSQGPAPDPAYGYTF.

This chain links TRBV5-3 with TRBJ2-3; possibly TRBD1 or TRBD2 for D (6 bases each). TRBV5-3 is an open reading frame whose function is uncertain. The germline V and J ends were trimmed by 9 bases and 0 bases, with 23 bases remaining between them. The CDR3 runs 17 residues. The CDR3 here is CATSARGTLPSTDTQYF. In DNA form, the CDR3 reads TGTGCCACCTCGGCCCGGGGGACACTTCCTAGCACAGATACGCAGTATTTT.

This rearrangement joins TRBV19 to TRBJ2-1; D not resolved. Germline V lookup: CDR1 LNHDA, CDR2 SQIVND (reference sequence). Trimming removed 7 bases from V and 2 bases from J, with 9 bases in between. The CDR3 runs 13 residues. The CDR3 coding sequence is TGTGCCAGTACCTATCCCCCCTACAATGAGCAGTTCTTC. Translating it yields CASTYPPYNEQFF. Full variable domain (remainder filled in from reference TRBV19 and TRBJ2-1): DGGITQSPKYLFRKEGQNVTLSCEQNLNHDAMYWYRQDPGQGLRLIYYSQIVNDFQKGDIAEGYSVSREKKESFPLTVTSAQKNPTAFYLCASTYPPYNEQFFGPGTRLTVL.

The V and J genes are TRBV19 and TRBJ1-1; no clear D gene. The germline CDR1 and CDR2 sequences are LNHDA and SQIVND (reference sequence). V lost 5 bases to trimming and J lost 1 base, with 11 bases between them. The CDR3 spans 14 residues. CDR3 loop: CASSAGWENTEAFF. The CDR3 DNA is TGTGCCAGTAGTGCAGGTTGGGAGAACACTGAAGCTTTCTTT.

The J gene is TRBJ2-5, the V gene TRBV30; a weak D match, TRBD1 (6 bases). The CDR3 is 13 residues long. Per germline, CDR1 GTSNPN and CDR2 SVGIG (reference sequence). V was clipped by 5 bases and J by 2 bases, with 12 bases between them. The CDR3 sequence is CAWGRGQQETQYF. For the CDR3, the DNA is TGTGCCTGGGGAAGGGGACAACAAGAGACCCAGTACTTC.

The chain uses TRBV2 and TRBJ2-1; 9 bases are a match to TRBD2. Per the germline V gene, CDR1 is SNHLY and CDR2 is FYNNEI. J lost 1 base, V lost 8 bases, and 6 bases had no gene match. The CDR3 has 15 amino acids. The DNA for the CDR3 is TGTGCCAGCGTTGGGCGGGAGGGTTCCTACAATGAGCAGTTCTTC. The encoded protein is CASVGREGSYNEQFF.

The V and J genes are TRBV6-4 and TRBJ2-7, with 12 bases lining up with TRBD2. V gave up 2 bases and J gave up 6 bases; unmatched junction bases: 14. The CDR3 is made up of 18 amino acids. The germline V gene has CDR1 MRHNA and CDR2 SNTAGT. CDR3 coding DNA: TGTGCCAGCAGTGACCTTGGGCTAGCGGGAGGGTCTCTTGGCGAGCAGTACTTC. Translated: CASSDLGLAGGSLGEQYF.

The chain recombines TRBV5-1 with TRBJ2-5, with 8 bases fitting TRBD2. The DNA end is a closer match to TRBJ2-7, so the J assignment may be wrong. The CDR3 covers 14 residues. Germline V CDR1 and CDR2: SGHRS, YFSETQ. This CDR3 is CASSLAGGAYEQYF. The CDR3 nucleotides read TGCGCCAGCAGCTTGGCCGGGGGGGCCTACGAGCAGTACTTC.

J is TRBJ2-5 and V is TRBV5-6; D uncertain. Trimming removed 5 bases from V and 2 bases from J, with 13 bases in between. Looked up from germline, CDR1 is SGHDT and CDR2 is YYEEEE. This CDR3 spans 14 amino acids. The CDR3 nucleotides are TGTGCCAGCAGTCGACTGAAGGCACAAGAGACCCAGTACTTC. Residues: CASSRLKAQETQYF.

This sequence joins TRBV6-5 and TRBJ1-2; D gene uncertain. Trimming left V 5 bases short and J 4 bases short, with 17 bases between. Germline V gene data show CDR1 as MNHEY and CDR2 as SVGAGI. This CDR3 is built from 15 residues. DNA of the CDR3: TGTGCCAGCAGTACCGGAGGCCCTCGTATCTATGGCTACACCTTC. This codes for CASSTGGPRIYGYTF.

In this sample, this clone turned up once. The chain links TRBV25-1 to TRBJ1-4; maybe TRBD1 (5 bases). Germline lookup yields CDR1 MGHDK and CDR2 SYGVNS. The CDR3 sequence is 15 residues long. Trimming took 0 bases from V and 4 from J, leaving 9 bases between them. The CDR3 here is CASSEYRGINEKLFF. The CDR3 DNA follows: TGTGCCAGCAGTGAATATCGGGGGATTAATGAAAAACTGTTTTTT.

This clone appeared once. This specimen includes other DNA sequences encoding the same CDR3. This rearrangement joins TRBV18 to TRBJ2-7, with D uncertain. V dropped 6 bases and J dropped 0 bases, with 6 bases sitting between them. From germline, CDR1 is KGHSH and CDR2 LQKENI. The CDR3 is 12 residues long. CDR3 protein: CASSRSSYEQYF. The CDR3 DNA reads as TGTGCCAGCTCCCGGAGCTCCTACGAGCAGTACTTC.

A few counts support this clone. The chain combines TRBV5-1 with TRBJ1-1; 9 nucleotides agree with TRBD1. The CDR3 extends over 15 amino acids. With 1 base clipped from V and 5 bases from J, the junction kept 6 bases outside the gene matches. CDR1 and CDR2 (germline): SGHRS, YFSETQ. Written as DNA, the CDR3 is TGCGCCAGCAGCTTGTTGGTGGACAGGGGTACTGAAGCTTTCTTT. Residues: CASSLLVDRGTEAFF.

The chain uses TRBV11-3 and TRBJ2-1, with a possible D match to TRBD1 (8 bases). This CDR3 has 15 amino acids. Germline V gives CDR1 SGHNT, CDR2 YENEEA. V was cut by 5 bases and J by 5 bases, with 16 bases left in between. The CDR3 reads CASSTWGGQDNEQFF. The CDR3 nucleotides read TGTGCCAGCAGCACCTGGGGGGGACAGGACAATGAGCAGTTCTTC.

About this clone itself: Other DNA sequences in the same sample also yield this CDR3. This rearrangement joins TRBV20-1 to TRBJ2-1; D not certain. Trimming left V 3 bases short and J 5 bases short, with 2 bases between. Germline V CDR1 and CDR2: DFQATT, SNEGSKA (reference sequence). The CDR3 is 10 residues long. In DNA, the CDR3 is TGCAGTGCTAGGAACAATGAGCAGTTCTTC. Encoded protein: CSARNNEQFF.